The 8 T cell receptor beta chains reported below all come from one sample, sequenced in a study of shared clonotypes between healthy human individuals. TCRdb keeps only in-frame clones here, not all; method: immunoSEQ multiplex PCR. The sample shows roughly 770,000 clones, approximately 96% of them seen only once. Terminally differentiated effector memory CD45RA+ cells were excluded by CCR7 positive selection of CD45RO-negative cells. Sample: naive CD8+ T cells sorted from blood. Receptor source: a man aged 25 to 40 in good health.

The chain couples TRBV7-9 to TRBJ2-1; TRBD2 agrees at 14 bases. The CDR3 contains 17 residues. Germline loops: CDR1 SEHNR, CDR2 FQNEAQ (reference sequence). The ends lost 4 bases at V and 6 bases at J; junction bases unmatched: 8. CDR3 residues: CASSSTSGRAPRNEQFF. The CDR3 nucleotides read TGTGCCAGCAGCTCGACTAGCGGGAGGGCCCCCCGCAATGAGCAGTTCTTC.

This rearrangement joins TRBV29-1 to TRBJ2-7, with 7 bases aligning to TRBD2. Trimming took 6 bases from V and 2 from J; bases not matched to a gene: 7. The CDR3 loop spans 13 amino acids. CDR1 is SQVTM, CDR2 ANQGSEA, per germline. The DNA of the CDR3 is TGCAGCGTGACACTAGCGATTCCCTACGAGCAGTACTTC. Its protein product is CSVTLAIPYEQYF.

The chain uses TRBV4-1 and TRBJ2-7; D unresolved. In germline, CDR1 is MGHRA, CDR2 YSYEKL. V was trimmed by 4 bases and J by 7 bases, leaving 14 bases between them. The CDR3 loop spans 13 amino acids. The CDR3 reads CASSPGVGREQYF. The CDR3 DNA is TGCGCCAGCAGCCCGGGTGTAGGCAGGGAGCAGTACTTC.

The genes are TRBV11-2 and TRBJ2-1; D perhaps matches TRBD2 (5 bases). V lost 5 bases, J lost 4 bases, and 12 bases lay in between. The CDR3 covers 14 residues. Per germline, CDR1 SGHAT and CDR2 FQNNGV. The CDR3 here is CASSTWETYNEQFF. CDR3 in DNA: TGTGCCAGCAGCACGTGGGAGACTTACAATGAGCAGTTCTTC.

The chain employs TRBV29-1 and TRBJ2-1; 11 nucleotides line up with TRBD2. The germline gives CDR1 SQVTM, CDR2 ANQGSEA. Trimming took 6 bases from V and 0 from J; bases not matched to a gene: 13. The CDR3 covers 18 residues. The CDR3 DNA follows: TGCAGCGTCGACCCGGGACTAGCGGACCTCAGCTCCTACAATGAGCAGTTCTTC. Its protein product is CSVDPGLADLSSYNEQFF.

The chain has TRBV5-1 and TRBJ2-7; 8 positions match TRBD2. The germline CDR1 and CDR2 sequences are SGHRS and YFSETQ. V lost 4 bases and J lost 3; bases outside the gene matches: 6. This CDR3 comprises 14 residues. In nucleotides, the CDR3 is TGCGCCAGCAGCCCGGGACTAGGAAACTACGAGCAGTACTTC. This gives the protein CASSPGLGNYEQYF.

The J gene is TRBJ2-7, the V gene TRBV29-1; D is possibly TRBD2 (5 bases). The CDR3 is 14 amino acids. V lost 2 bases and J 7 bases, leaving 18 bases between the germline ends. Germline V CDR1 and CDR2: SQVTM, ANQGSEA. The CDR3 DNA reads as TGCAGCGTTGAACGGACGGGTACTACGGGAGAGCAGTACTTC. This sequence encodes CSVERTGTTGEQYF.

The gene calls are TRBV30 and TRBJ1-2; 7 nucleotides agree with TRBD1. CDR1 is GTSNPN and CDR2 is SVGIG in the germline V gene (reference sequence). Trimming at V came to 0 bases and at J to 2 bases, leaving 6 bases not matched to a gene. CDR3 length: 15 residues. The CDR3 here is CAWSVGTAMNYGYTF. DNA for the CDR3: TGTGCCTGGAGTGTTGGGACAGCCATGAACTATGGCTACACCTTC.